The 21 T cell receptor beta chains below come from one sample, sequenced in a study of blood T cells in healthy people across ages. For the second PCR, which ran for 7 to 11 cycles, a sample-barcoded 5' primer and a J-beta primer mix were used. One entry per CDR3 protein results from TCRdb running MiXCR on the 5' RACE reads. The table lists approximately 1,700,000 distinct CDR3 sequences, 35% to 50% of them singletons. The sequenced material came from blood. The source is a human donor in good health.

This chain's CDR3 is CASTRGSGTYNEQFF. CDR3 bases: TGTGCCAGCACCCGAGGGTCGGGGACCTACAATGAGCAGTTCTTC. The chain combines TRBV12-3 or TRBV12-4 with TRBJ2-1; a weak D match, TRBD2 (5 bases). Trimming took off 7 bases at V and 2 bases at J, with 15 bases between the two ends. This CDR3 has 15 residues.

The chain employs TRBV7-2 and TRBJ2-5; D gene uncertain. The end of the DNA fits TRBJ2-7 better, so the J call may be wrong. This CDR3 is 15 amino acids long. CDR1 is SGHTA, CDR2 FQGNSA, per germline. The CDR3 nucleotides are TGTGCCAGCAGCATAGGCGGTCAGACCACCTACGAGCAGTACTTC. Its translation: CASSIGGQTTYEQYF.

This clonotype was counted a few times. This chain uses TRBV6-2 or TRBV6-3 with TRBJ2-1; D uncertain. V was pared by 3 bases and J by 7 bases, with 10 bases between. In germline, CDR1 is MNHEY, CDR2 SVGEGT. This CDR3 comprises 13 residues. In nucleotides, the CDR3 is TGTGCCAGCAGTTATTCTCCCGAAAATGAGCAGTTCTTC. Encoded protein: CASSYSPENEQFF.

J is TRBJ1-1 and V is TRBV9, with a tentative D call TRBD1 (5 bases). V was shortened by 2 bases and J by 1 base, with 9 bases between the two germline ends. CDR3 length: 14 residues. CDR1 is SGDLS and CDR2 is YYNGEE in the germline V gene. The CDR3 protein is CASSVTGENTEAFF. CDR3 bases: TGTGCCAGCAGCGTTACAGGTGAGAACACTGAAGCTTTCTTT.

V usage is TRBV21-1 and J usage is TRBJ2-1; no DNA check was done on the table's D call, TRBD2. TRBV21-1 is a pseudogene. The CDR3 covers 15 residues. Here the CDR3 reads CAGSKWGAVVNEQFF. The CDR3 nucleotides are TGTGCCGGCAGCAAATGGGGAGCAGTCGTGAATGAGCAGTTCTTC.

The chain couples TRBV27 to TRBJ1-6, with D hard to call. V was trimmed by 4 bases and J by 13 bases, leaving 11 bases between them. The CDR3 is 12 amino acids. CDR1 is MNHEY and CDR2 is SMNVEV in the germline V gene (reference sequence). The CDR3 reads CASSSYESPLHF. CDR3 nucleotides: TGTGCCAGCAGTTCCTACGAGTCCCCCCTCCACTTT.

This clonotype came up many times. The chain joins TRBV28 to TRBJ2-3, with unresolved D. The V gene lost 6 bases and the J gene lost 5 bases, with 6 bases spanning the gap. The germline CDR1 and CDR2 sequences are MDHEN and SYDVKM. CDR3 length: 11 amino acids. CDR3 DNA sequence: TGTGCCAGCAGCCCCGTAGATACGCAGTATTTT. It yields the protein CASSPVDTQYF.

This clonotype was counted a few times. The genes are TRBV6-2 or TRBV6-3 and TRBJ2-6; D may be TRBD2 (5 bases). V lost 0 bases and J 0 bases, leaving 12 bases between the germline ends. The CDR3 is made up of 18 amino acids. Germline V gene sequence: CDR1 MNHEY, CDR2 SVGEGT. The CDR3: CASSYSSGTPSGANVLTF. CDR3 coding DNA: TGTGCCAGCAGTTACTCGAGCGGTACACCCTCTGGGGCCAACGTCCTGACTTTC.

This clonotype was detected only a few times. One end of the junction is discordant with germline, which a read error may explain. The chain combines TRBV2 with TRBJ2-3; D unresolved. The CDR3 loop spans 12 amino acids. Germline loops: CDR1 SNHLY, CDR2 FYNNEI. Here the CDR3 DNA reads TGTGCCAGCAACGGGCCCACAGATACGCGGTATTTT. It yields the protein CASNGPTDTRYF.

The gene calls are TRBV20-1 and TRBJ2-5; D is unresolved. V was pared by 3 bases and J by 1 base, with 15 bases between. Looked up from germline, CDR1 is DFQATT and CDR2 is SNEGSKA (reference sequence). The CDR3 is made up of 15 amino acids. The CDR3 nucleotides are TGCAGTGCTAGCGTCAGGAACTTCGTCCAAGAGACCCAGTACTTC. As protein: CSASVRNFVQETQYF.

This clonotype was seen a few times. The chain carries TRBV4-3 and TRBJ2-3; the D call may be TRBD1 or TRBD2 (5 bases each). From germline, CDR1 is LGHNA and CDR2 YSLEER. The length of the CDR3 is 15 residues. Trimming shortened V by 3 bases and J by 4 bases, and 14 bases separated the two germline ends. In nucleotides, the CDR3 is TGCGCCAGCAGCCAGGGGACCTTATTGGCAGATACGCAGTATTTT. It codes for CASSQGTLLADTQYF.

The chain combines TRBV28 with TRBJ2-4; a possible D gene is TRBD1 (5 bases). The J call is in doubt because the DNA end fits TRBJ2-7 better. The V gene's germline CDR1 is MDHEN and CDR2 SYDVKM. The CDR3 extends over 15 amino acids. Here the CDR3 DNA reads TGTGCCAGCAGTTTAGGACACACTGACTCCTACGAGCAGTACTTC. Protein: CASSLGHTDSYEQYF.

This chain joins TRBV18 and TRBJ2-3; D gene uncertain. The CDR3 totals 18 residues. V was pared by 2 bases and J by 3 bases, with 21 bases between. CDR1 is KGHSH and CDR2 is LQKENI in the germline V gene. The CDR3 coding sequence is TGTGCCAGCTCACCAAAAGAGACGGCAAGGTTTGATACAGATACGCAGTATTTT. Translating it yields CASSPKETARFDTDTQYF.

On this clonotype itself: One end of the junction fails to match germline, which may point to a read error. The chain is built from TRBV5-5 and TRBJ1-4; D is unclear. Germline values: CDR1 SGHKS, CDR2 YYEKEE (reference sequence). The CDR3 totals 14 residues. This chain's CDR3 is CASSLAWGGEKRFF. The CDR3 DNA reads TGTGCCAGCAGCTTGGCCTGGGGAGGAGAAAAACGGTTTTTT.

This clonotype was seen a few times. The chain employs TRBV29-1 and TRBJ1-2; D not certain. The germline V gene has CDR1 SQVTM and CDR2 ANQGSEA. The CDR3 totals 13 residues. The V end lost 4 bases, the J end lost 4 bases, and 13 bases lay between the germline ends. CDR3 protein: CSVGFRLSYGYTF. CDR3 sequence (DNA): TGCAGCGTTGGCTTCCGACTCAGCTATGGCTACACCTTC.

The rearrangement uses TRBV20-1 and TRBJ2-4; TRBD2 aligns across 11 bases. Near its end, the DNA agrees better with TRBJ2-5, so the J call may be wrong. CDR1 DFQATT and CDR2 SNEGSKA come from the germline V gene (reference sequence). CDR3 length: 15 amino acids. DNA for the CDR3: TGCAGTGCCCGCGGGACTAGCGGAGGTCAAGAGACCCAGTACTTC. Translation: CSARGTSGGQETQYF.

With respect to this clonotype: Germline is not matched at one junction end, which may reflect a read error. The chain carries TRBV5-6 and TRBJ2-7; D unresolved. The CDR3 runs 14 residues. In germline, CDR1 is SGHDT, CDR2 YYEEEE. The CDR3 loop is CASSNGPRPYEQYF. The CDR3 DNA is TGCGCCAGCAGCAACGGACCGAGGCCTTACGAGCAGTACTTC.

The rearrangement joins TRBV12-3 or TRBV12-4 to TRBJ1-5; tentatively, D is TRBD1 (6 bases). V dropped 5 bases and J dropped 3 bases, with 11 bases sitting between them. This CDR3 has 14 residues. In DNA, the CDR3 is TGTGCCAGCAGTCAACAGGGATACAATCAGCCCCAGCATTTT. Translated, it gives CASSQQGYNQPQHF.

The chain couples TRBV20-1 to TRBJ2-7; TRBD2 matches at 10 bases. This CDR3 comprises 14 residues. Germline V lookup: CDR1 DFQATT, CDR2 SNEGSKA (reference sequence). The ends lost 4 bases at V and 2 bases at J; junction bases unmatched: 5. The CDR3 region is CSAKLAGSTYEQYF. In DNA form, the CDR3 reads TGCAGTGCTAAACTAGCGGGGTCCACCTACGAGCAGTACTTC.

J is TRBJ2-5 and V is TRBV3-1; 8 positions match TRBD2. CDR3 length equals 15 residues. Trimming cost V 6 bases and J 5 bases; bases outside gene matches: 11. The germline gives CDR1 LGHDT, CDR2 YNNKEL (reference sequence). In DNA, the CDR3 is TGTGCCAGCAGTCCCCGGGGGGGCTTGTGGGAGACCCAGTACTTC. Protein: CASSPRGGLWETQYF.

The V gene is TRBV7-6, the J gene TRBJ2-5; 7 nucleotides match TRBD2. This CDR3 is 14 amino acids long. CDR1 SGHVS and CDR2 FNYEAQ come from the germline V gene. V was clipped by 5 bases and J by 3 bases; unmatched bases: 6. The CDR3: CASSRQRGEETQYF. The DNA of the CDR3 is TGTGCCAGCAGCCGCCAGCGGGGAGAAGAGACCCAGTACTTC.